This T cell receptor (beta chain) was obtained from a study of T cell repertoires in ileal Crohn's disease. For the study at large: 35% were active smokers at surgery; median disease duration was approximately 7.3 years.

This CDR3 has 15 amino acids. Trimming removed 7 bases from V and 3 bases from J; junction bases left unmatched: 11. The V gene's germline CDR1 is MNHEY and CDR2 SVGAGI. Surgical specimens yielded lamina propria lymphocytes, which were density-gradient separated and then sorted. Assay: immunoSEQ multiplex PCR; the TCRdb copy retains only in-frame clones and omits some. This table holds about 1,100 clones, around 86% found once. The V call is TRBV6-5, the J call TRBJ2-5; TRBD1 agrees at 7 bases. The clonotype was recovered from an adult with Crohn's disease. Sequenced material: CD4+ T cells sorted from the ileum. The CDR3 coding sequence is TGTGCCAGCAAGCCGACAGGGAGCCGAAAAGAGACCCAGTACTTC. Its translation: CASKPTGSRKETQYF.